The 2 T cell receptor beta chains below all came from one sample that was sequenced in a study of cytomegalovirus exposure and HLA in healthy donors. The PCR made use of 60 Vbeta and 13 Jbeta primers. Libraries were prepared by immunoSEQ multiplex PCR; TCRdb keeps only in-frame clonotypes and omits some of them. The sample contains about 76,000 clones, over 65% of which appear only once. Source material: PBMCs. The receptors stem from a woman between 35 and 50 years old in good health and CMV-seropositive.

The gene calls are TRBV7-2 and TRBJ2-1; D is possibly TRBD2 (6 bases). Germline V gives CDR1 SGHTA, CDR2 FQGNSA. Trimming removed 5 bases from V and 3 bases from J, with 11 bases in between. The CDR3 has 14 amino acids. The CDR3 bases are TGTGCCAGCAGCCCCACTAGCTACTACAATGAGCAGTTCTTC. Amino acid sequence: CASSPTSYYNEQFF.

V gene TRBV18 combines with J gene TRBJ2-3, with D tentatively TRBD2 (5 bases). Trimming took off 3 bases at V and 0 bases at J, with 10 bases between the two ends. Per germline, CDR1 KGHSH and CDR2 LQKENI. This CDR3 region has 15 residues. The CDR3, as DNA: TGTGCCAGCTCACCCCAGCGGACTAGCACAGATACGCAGTATTTT. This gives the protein CASSPQRTSTDTQYF.